This TCR beta chain originates from a study of T cells after yellow fever vaccination. Study information: Fractions of limited cellularity were prepared by means of SMART-Seq v4 Ultra Low Input.

TCRdb redid the calling of the 5' RACE reads with MiXCR, one entry per CDR3 protein. The data contain 450,000 to 600,000 distinct CDR3 sequences, approximately 15% of them singletons. Germline loops: CDR1 SGDLS, CDR2 YYNGEE. V lost 0 bases and J lost 4, with 6 bases in between. This CDR3 spans 13 amino acids. The sequenced sample was PBMCs, obtained on the day of the yellow fever booster vaccination. This chain links TRBV9 with TRBJ2-3; D call uncertain. The sequence derives from a young man who received the YFV17D yellow fever vaccine. CDR3 sequence: CASSVAWSDTQYF. In DNA form, the CDR3 reads TGTGCCAGCAGCGTAGCGTGGTCAGATACGCAGTATTTT.